The source of this T cell receptor beta chain is a study of blood T cell repertoires in COVID-19. The CDR3 is made up of 11 amino acids. Per germline, CDR1 SQVTM and CDR2 ANQGSEA. V was clipped by 3 bases and J by 3 bases, with 2 bases between them. TCRdb keeps only in-frame clones here, not all; method: immunoSEQ multiplex PCR. There are under 65,000 clones in the sample; roughly 80% occur only once, and approximately 5% lies in the top ten. This TCR came from a woman between 45 and 65 years old with acute COVID-19. V is TRBV29-1 and J is TRBJ2-2; D call uncertain. The material sequenced was PBMCs or T cells enriched from blood (not recorded which). The CDR3 DNA reads TGCAGCGTTGACTACACCGGGGAGCTGTTTTTT. Translated, it gives CSVDYTGELFF.